This T cell receptor beta chain was sequenced for a study of blood T cell repertoires in COVID-19. The wider study: There were acute and convalescent COVID-19 samples, and they came from the United States, Italy and Spain. Nucleic acid was either cDNA or gDNA, and it came from T cells, B-cell-depleted T cells, or PBMCs.

V dropped 2 bases and J dropped 4; count of bases not matched to a gene: 13. This CDR3 region has 17 residues. Germline loops: CDR1 SGHAT, CDR2 FQNNGV. In the study's own analysis: The authors estimated nucleated cell counts from reference gene primer amplification. The protocol was immunoSEQ multiplex PCR, while the TCRdb copy is restricted to in-frame clones and leaves out a portion. The V and J calls and clone size are taken from that table; D and trimming were inferred from the DNA. The table shows some 120,000 clones, with around nine tenths occurring only once. The V gene is TRBV11-2, the J gene TRBJ1-1; 7 bases are a match to TRBD1. The source of this sequence is a human donor in a cohort sampled during active COVID-19. The source material was peripheral blood. The CDR3 loop is CASSLRRVPGGGTEAFF. The CDR3 nucleotides read TGTGCCAGCAGCTTACGACGTGTGCCAGGGGGTGGCACTGAAGCTTTCTTT.